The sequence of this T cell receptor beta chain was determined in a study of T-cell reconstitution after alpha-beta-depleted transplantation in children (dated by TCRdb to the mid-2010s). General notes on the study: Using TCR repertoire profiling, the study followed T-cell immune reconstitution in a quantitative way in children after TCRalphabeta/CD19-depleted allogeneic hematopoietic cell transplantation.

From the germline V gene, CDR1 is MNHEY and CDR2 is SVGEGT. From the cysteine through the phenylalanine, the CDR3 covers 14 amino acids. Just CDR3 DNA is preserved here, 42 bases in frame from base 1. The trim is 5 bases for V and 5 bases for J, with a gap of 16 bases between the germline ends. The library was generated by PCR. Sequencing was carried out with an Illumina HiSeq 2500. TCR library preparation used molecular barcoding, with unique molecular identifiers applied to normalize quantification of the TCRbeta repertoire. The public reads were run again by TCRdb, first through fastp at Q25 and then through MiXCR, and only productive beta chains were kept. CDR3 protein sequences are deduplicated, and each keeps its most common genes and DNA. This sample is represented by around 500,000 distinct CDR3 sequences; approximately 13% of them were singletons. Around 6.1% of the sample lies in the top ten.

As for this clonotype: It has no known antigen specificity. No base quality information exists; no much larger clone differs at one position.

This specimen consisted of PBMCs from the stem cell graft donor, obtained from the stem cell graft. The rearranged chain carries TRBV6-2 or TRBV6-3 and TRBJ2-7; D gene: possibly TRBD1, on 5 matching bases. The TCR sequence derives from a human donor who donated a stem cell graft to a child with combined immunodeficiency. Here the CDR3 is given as CASSPRSGFHEQYF. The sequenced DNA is TGTGCCAGCAGTCCGCGTTCAGGGTTCCACGAGCAGTACTTC.